This T cell receptor beta chain was observed in a study of blood T cell repertoires in COVID-19. Study background: Sources were T cells, B-cell-depleted T cells, or PBMCs; the material itself was cDNA or gDNA.

This clone was recorded a few times. Method: immunoSEQ multiplex PCR; TCRdb's copy keeps in-frame clones and lacks some. The profile shows roughly 150,000 clones, roughly 93% of them singletons. Germline V gives CDR1 SGHVS, CDR2 FQNEAQ. The CDR3 spans 15 residues. The ends were cut back, 5 bases at V and 0 bases at J, with 13 bases in the middle. The V call is TRBV7-8, the J call TRBJ1-1; D possibly corresponds to TRBD1 (6 bases). This TCR derives from a young man with acute or convalescent COVID-19. The sample was peripheral blood. The CDR3 DNA reads as TGTGCCAGCAGCGGATGGACAGATATGAACACTGAAGCTTTCTTT. Translation: CASSGWTDMNTEAFF. The full variable domain, its missing parts supplied by reference TRBV7-8 and TRBJ1-1, is GAGVSQSPRYKVAKRGQDVALRCDPISGHVSLFWYQQALGQGPEFLTYFQNEAQLDKSGLPSDRFFAERPEGSVSTLKIQRTQQEDSAVYLCASSGWTDMNTEAFFGQGTRLTVV.